This is a list of T cell receptor beta chains from one sample in a study of blood T cell repertoires in COVID-19. Only in-frame clones appear in the TCRdb table, and some are missing; sequencing was by immunoSEQ multiplex PCR. This table holds 200,000 or so clones, around 81% found once. The sequencing sample was made of peripheral blood. These receptors all stem from a woman in her 30s who had recovered from COVID-19. Both conserved end residues are part of each CDR3. Each record gives: J gene, D gene, V gene, clone size, CDR3 DNA, CDR3 protein. D genes are given only for firm matches. Rows give clone size only sometimes, using once, few, many, or a class for an expanded clone.

TRBJ1-1 . TRBV20-1 once TGCAGTGCTGAGGCGGACACTGAAGCTTTCTTT CSAEADTEAFF
TRBJ1-1 TRBD1 TRBV2 many TGTGCCAGCAGGGGGACAGGGGGTGAATACACTGAAGCTTTCTTT CASRGTGGEYTEAFF
TRBJ2-1 TRBD2 TRBV28 . TGTGTCTCCGGACTAGCGGGAGTGGGGGAGCAGTTCTTC CVSGLAGVGEQFF
TRBJ2-7 TRBD2 TRBV9 . TGTGCCAGCAGCGTGGGACTAGCGGGAGGGCCCGCCTACGAGCAGTACTTC CASSVGLAGGPAYEQYF
TRBJ2-1 TRBD2 TRBV5-1 . TGCGCCAGCAGGGGAGGACTAGCGGGGGATAGCTCCTACAATGAGCAGTTCTTC CASRGGLAGDSSYNEQFF
TRBJ2-1 TRBD1 TRBV5-1 . TGCGCCAGCAGCCAACGGGCAATCTTGGGACAGGGGACTTATTTTAGCTCCTACAATGAGCAGTTCTTC CASSQRAILGQGTYFSSYNEQFF
TRBJ2-7 TRBD2 TRBV9 . TGTGCCAGCAGCGTAGAAGGGACTAGCGGGAGCTACGAGCAGTACTTC CASSVEGTSGSYEQYF
TRBJ1-5 . TRBV18 . TGTGCCAGCTCACCAGCGGGCAATCAGCCCCAGCATTTT CASSPAGNQPQHF
TRBJ2-7 . TRBV14 . TGTGCCAGCAGCCAAGACCAGACCGGGAGGCAGTACTTC CASSQDQTGRQYF
TRBJ2-1 . TRBV2 . TGTGCCAGCAGTGGGGACTTTCGGTCCTACAATGAGCAGTTCTTC CASSGDFRSYNEQFF
TRBJ1-2 TRBD1 TRBV30 once TGTGCCTGGAGTGCCGCCCAACAGGGGGCGCGGTATGGCTACACCTTC CAWSAAQQGARYGYTF
TRBJ2-5 . TRBV7-8 . TGTGCCAGCAGCTTACCGGGGGGCGAGACCCAGTACTTC CASSLPGGETQYF
TRBJ1-5 . TRBV15 . TGTGCCACCAGCCGGGGGTTGAGCAATCAGCCCCAGCATTTT CATSRGLSNQPQHF
TRBJ2-2 . TRBV12-1 once TGTGCCAGCAACGGCAGGGGAACTCCCGGGGAGCTGTTTTTT CASNGRGTPGELFF
TRBJ1-6 . TRBV19 few TGTGCCAGCCGTACAGGGAATTCACCCCTCCACTTT CASRTGNSPLHF
TRBJ2-1 TRBD1 TRBV28 . TGTGCCAGCAGTTTATTCCCTTCCCGACAGGGGACCTACAATGAGCAGTTCTTC CASSLFPSRQGTYNEQFF
TRBJ1-6 TRBD1 TRBV28 . TGTGCCAGCAGCCTTTCGGGACAGTTAAATTCACCCCTCCACTTT CASSLSGQLNSPLHF
TRBJ2-7 TRBD1 TRBV14 . TGTGCCAGCAGGGGGACAGGGGGCTTCTACGAGCAGTACTTC CASRGTGGFYEQYF
TRBJ2-2 . TRBV6-5 . TGTGCCAGCAGTCTCAGGGCGAACACCGGGGAGCTGTTTTTT CASSLRANTGELFF
TRBJ2-7 TRBD2 TRBV2 . TGTGCCAGCAGTGCCCGCGGGGGACTCTACGAGCAGTACTTC CASSARGGLYEQYF
TRBJ1-1 . TRBV29-1 . TGCAGCGCAGCAGCGCTGGGGGCGAACACTGAAGCTTTCTTT CSAAALGANTEAFF
TRBJ2-1 TRBD2 TRBV7-2 . TGTGCCAGCAGCTCTCTAGCGGGGTACAATGAGCAGTTCTTC CASSSLAGYNEQFF
TRBJ1-1 TRBD1 TRBV4-1 . TGCGCCAGCAGCCAGAGGACAGGCATGAACACTGAAGCTTTCTTT CASSQRTGMNTEAFF
TRBJ2-7 . TRBV19 . TGTGCCAGTAGTCTTAACAGGGTTACCGAGCAGTACTTC CASSLNRVTEQYF
TRBJ1-5 TRBD1 TRBV9 once TGTGCCAGCAGCCCCCGGACAGGGGCGGATCAGCCCCAGCATTTT CASSPRTGADQPQHF
TRBJ2-7 . TRBV28 . TGTGCCAGCAGTTTACCGTGGGGTAGCGGCTCCTACGAGCAGTACTTC CASSLPWGSGSYEQYF
TRBJ2-3 TRBD2 TRBV28 . TGTGCCAGCAGTTTGTTTGGCCGGCTAAGCGGGGGAAGGGATACGCAGTATTTT CASSLFGRLSGGRDTQYF
TRBJ2-2 . TRBV10-3 . TGTGCCATCAGTCGGACAGACGGGGAGCTGTTTTTT CAISRTDGELFF
TRBJ2-3 TRBD2 TRBV3-1/TRBV3-2 . TGTGCCAGCAGCCAAGATGTAACCGCGGGAGTAGGAGATACGCAGTATTTT CASSQDVTAGVGDTQYF
TRBJ2-7 . TRBV10-3 . TGTGCCATCAGTGAGCCCACAGGGCGACCGTACGAGCAGTACTTC CAISEPTGRPYEQYF
TRBJ2-1 TRBD2 TRBV19 . TGTGCCAGTAGGGCCCTAGCGGGAGGGCCTGGGGAGCAGTTCTTC CASRALAGGPGEQFF
TRBJ2-2 . TRBV9 . TGTGCCAGCAGCGTCCAGGGTACCGGGGAGCTGTTTTTT CASSVQGTGELFF
TRBJ2-1 TRBD2 TRBV10-3 . TGTGCCATCAGTGAGGGAACTAGCGGGATCTACAATGAGCAGTTCTTC CAISEGTSGIYNEQFF
TRBJ2-7 . TRBV6-5 . TGTGCCAGCAGTAGACAGGTCTCCTACGAGCAGTACTTC CASSRQVSYEQYF
TRBJ2-3 . TRBV6-1 . TGTGCCAGCACACCGTCAACTTCTAGCACAGATACGCAGTATTTT CASTPSTSSTDTQYF
TRBJ1-4 . TRBV9 . TGTGCCAGCAGCGTAGCTAGTCATGAAAAACTGTTTTTT CASSVASHEKLFF
TRBJ2-2 . TRBV4-1 . TGCGCCAGCAGCCAAATCCGGGGAGGAACTGGGGAGCTGTTTTTT CASSQIRGGTGELFF
TRBJ2-5 TRBD2 TRBV2 . TGTGCCAGCAGTGAATATGCGGGGGGAGAGACCCAGTACTTC CASSEYAGGETQYF
TRBJ2-5 . TRBV19 . TGTGCCAGTAGAACAGCGGGTGCCCAAGAGACCCAGTACTTC CASRTAGAQETQYF
TRBJ1-6 . TRBV11-2 . TGTGCCAGCAACGATAAGGAGGGTTTTTCCTATAATTCACCCCTCCACTTT CASNDKEGFSYNSPLHF
TRBJ2-1 TRBD2 TRBV30 . TGTGCCTGGAGTGGGACGGGACTAGCGGGAGTGCAGTTCTTC CAWSGTGLAGVQFF
TRBJ2-5 TRBD2 TRBV18 . TGTGCCAGCGCACCTCCGGGACTAGGAGTGGCAGAGACCCAGTACTTC CASAPPGLGVAETQYF
TRBJ1-6 TRBD1 TRBV28 . TGTGCCAGCAGCGCCGGGACAGGGATGGGGAGGTATTCACCCCTCCACTTT CASSAGTGMGRYSPLHF
TRBJ2-7 TRBD1 TRBV4-1 . TGCGCCAGCAGCCAAGAAGGGCAGGGGGTCTTCCCCTACGAGCAGTACTTC CASSQEGQGVFPYEQYF
TRBJ1-1 . TRBV27 . TGTGCCAGCAGGAGAGGGCTTTCAGGTGAAGCTTTCTTT CASRRGLSGEAFF
TRBJ1-2 TRBD1 TRBV5-1 . TGCGCCAGCAGCTTTGGGGGGACAGGGTATGTCTACACCTTC CASSFGGTGYVYTF
TRBJ2-5 TRBD1 TRBV10-1 . TGCGCCAGCAGTGAGTCGAGGGCAGGGGGCCTTGAGACCCAGTACTTC CASSESRAGGLETQYF
TRBJ1-3 . TRBV29-1 . TGCAGCGCAGACGCCAGGGGCTCTGGAAACACCATATATTTT CSADARGSGNTIYF
TRBJ2-2 TRBD2 TRBV18 . TGTGCCAGCTCACCACCCAGCGGGAGAGTAGACGGGGAGCTGTTTTTT CASSPPSGRVDGELFF
TRBJ1-4 . TRBV30 . TGTGCCTGGAGTGTCAAAACGGTTGAAAAACTGTTTTTT CAWSVKTVEKLFF
TRBJ1-6 TRBD1 TRBV19 . TGTGCCAGTAGGGACAGGGAGTTAAATTCACCCCTCCACTTT CASRDRELNSPLHF
TRBJ2-7 . TRBV29-1 . TGCAGCGTTGTATGGGGCAGCTCCTACGAGCAGTACTTC CSVVWGSSYEQYF
TRBJ1-6 . TRBV7-9 . TGTGCCGGCAAGCCGGTTGCCGATTCACCCCTCCACTTT CAGKPVADSPLHF